Below, 10 T cell receptor beta chains from the same sample are listed, as sequenced in a study of yellow fever vaccine responses in identical twins (dated by TCRdb to 2016 to 2019). Libraries were prepared through RT-PCR. The data were produced on an Illumina HiSeq 2500. Using fastp trimming at Q25 and MiXCR clonotype assembly, TCRdb reanalyzed the public sequencing data and kept in-frame beta chains. Rows with one shared CDR3 protein collapse into an entry with the most common genes and DNA. For this sample there are about 550 distinct CDR3 sequences; 70% to 80% appear just once. Approximately 40% of the sample comes from the top ten. The sample in question was T cells from blood (PBMCs), unsorted or a sorted subset (not recorded which), obtained before or after yellow fever vaccination (not recorded which). The source of these receptors is a female donor who received the yellow fever vaccine.

This rearrangement joins TRBV30 to TRBJ1-2; no definite D call. The CDR3 spans 14 residues. The germline gives CDR1 GTSNPN, CDR2 SVGIG (reference sequence). Trimming took off 0 bases at V and 7 bases at J, with 15 bases between the two ends. CDR3 nucleotides: TGTGCCTGGAGTGTACTTCTGGGCGCAGGTGGCTACACCTTC. As protein: CAWSVLLGAGGYTF.

The V and J genes are TRBV11-1 and TRBJ2-4; 7 bases fit TRBD1. The CDR3 spans 14 residues. CDR1 is SGHAT and CDR2 is FQDESV in the germline V gene (reference sequence). The V segment lost 5 bases and the J segment 4 bases; nucleotides outside the gene matches: 5. CDR3 bases: TGTGCCAGCAGCACTTGGGACAGTAAAAACATTCAGTACTTC. Encoded protein: CASSTWDSKNIQYF.

The chain uses TRBV6-5 and TRBJ1-2, with TRBD1 identical over 12 bases. Germline CDR1 MNHEY, CDR2 SVGAGI. V shed 2 bases, J shed 6 bases, and the junction held 7 bases outside the gene matches. The CDR3 spans 16 residues. The CDR3 sequence: CASSYETGTGGDGYTF. The DNA for the CDR3 is TGTGCCAGCAGTTACGAGACCGGGACAGGGGGCGATGGCTACACCTTC.

This clonotype was seen only once. The rearrangement links TRBV4-3 to TRBJ2-5, with 9 bases identical to TRBD2. V trimming: 1 base; J trimming: 5 bases; junction bases outside the gene matches: 5. The germline V gene has CDR1 LGHNA and CDR2 YSLEER. The CDR3 is made up of 15 amino acids. The CDR3 DNA is TGCGCCAGCAGCCAAGGCGGGGGGGCCGGGGAGACCCAGTACTTC. Translating gives CASSQGGGAGETQYF.

This clonotype was counted only a few times. The V gene is TRBV9, the J gene TRBJ1-2; TRBD1 matches at 8 bases. With V trimmed by 2 bases and J by 6 bases, 6 bases remained unmatched. The CDR3 length is 14 residues. Germline loops: CDR1 SGDLS, CDR2 YYNGEE. This CDR3 is CASSVTGVGNGYTF. The CDR3 region has the DNA TGTGCCAGCAGCGTGACAGGGGTAGGAAATGGCTACACCTTC.

The chain recombines TRBV7-6 with TRBJ1-1; D is unclear. V was pared by 4 bases and J by 3 bases, with 12 bases between. Germline-derived CDR1 and CDR2 are SGHVS and FNYEAQ. This CDR3 spans 14 amino acids. Here the CDR3 reads CASSSAVLDTEAFF. The CDR3 DNA follows: TGTGCCAGCAGCTCGGCGGTGTTAGACACTGAAGCTTTCTTT.

V usage is TRBV9 and J usage is TRBJ2-2; 8 nucleotides line up with TRBD2. Germline V CDR1 and CDR2: SGDLS, YYNGEE. The CDR3 has 18 amino acids. The junction had 17 bases not matched to a gene; V was cut back by 4 bases and J by 6 bases. For the CDR3, the DNA is TGTGCCAGCAGCTCAAGAGGTTTCCGGGGGGGCATCTCCGGGGAGCTGTTTTTT. Protein: CASSSRGFRGGISGELFF.

The chain joins TRBV5-1 to TRBJ2-1; TRBD2 matches 7 bases. CDR1 is SGHRS and CDR2 is YFSETQ in the germline V gene. J was trimmed by 7 bases and V by 0 bases; bases with no gene match: 10. This CDR3 region has 16 residues. The CDR3 DNA is TGCGCCAGCAGCTTGGGGTATACTAGCGATAGTAATGAGCAGTTCTTC. Its translation is CASSLGYTSDSNEQFF.

The chain combines TRBV24-1 with TRBJ1-2; TRBD1 is a possible D gene (6 bases). Between the trimmed V and J ends, which lost 5 bases and 7 bases, there was a span of 10 bases. The CDR3 sequence is 12 residues long. The germline gives CDR1 KGHDR, CDR2 SFDVKD. The CDR3 DNA is TGTGCCACCAGTGGGGGGCCGGGTGGCTACACCTTC. It encodes CATSGGPGGYTF.

The J gene is TRBJ2-6, the V gene TRBV6-5, with D uncertain. CDR1 and CDR2 from the germline V gene are MNHEY and SVGAGI. Trimming took off 2 bases at V and 0 bases at J, with 5 bases between the two ends. The CDR3 loop spans 15 amino acids. The CDR3 coding sequence is TGTGCCAGCAGTTACGTCCTCTCTGGGGCCAACGTCCTGACTTTC. It specifies CASSYVLSGANVLTF.